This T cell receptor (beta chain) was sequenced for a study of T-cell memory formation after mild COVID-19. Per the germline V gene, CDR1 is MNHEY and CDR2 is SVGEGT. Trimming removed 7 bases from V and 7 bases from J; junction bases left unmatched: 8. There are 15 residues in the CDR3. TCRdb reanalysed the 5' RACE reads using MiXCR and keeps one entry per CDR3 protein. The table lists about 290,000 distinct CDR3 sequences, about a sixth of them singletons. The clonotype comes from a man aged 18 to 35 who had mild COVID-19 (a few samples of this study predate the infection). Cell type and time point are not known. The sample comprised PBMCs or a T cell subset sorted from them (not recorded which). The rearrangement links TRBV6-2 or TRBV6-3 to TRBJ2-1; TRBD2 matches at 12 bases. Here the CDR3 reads CASNFLAGGPNEQFF. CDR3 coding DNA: TGTGCCAGCAATTTCCTAGCGGGGGGGCCGAATGAGCAGTTCTTC.